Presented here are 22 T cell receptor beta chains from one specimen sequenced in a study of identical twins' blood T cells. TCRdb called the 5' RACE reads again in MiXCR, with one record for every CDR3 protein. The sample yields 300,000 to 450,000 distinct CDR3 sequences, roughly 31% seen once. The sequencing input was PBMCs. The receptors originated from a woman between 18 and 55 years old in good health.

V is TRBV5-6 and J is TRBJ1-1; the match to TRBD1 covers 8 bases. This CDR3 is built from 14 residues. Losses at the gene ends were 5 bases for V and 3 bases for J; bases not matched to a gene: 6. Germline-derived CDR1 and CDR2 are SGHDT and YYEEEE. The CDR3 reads CASRRQGWDTEAFF. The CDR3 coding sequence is TGTGCCAGCAGAAGACAGGGGTGGGACACTGAAGCTTTCTTT.

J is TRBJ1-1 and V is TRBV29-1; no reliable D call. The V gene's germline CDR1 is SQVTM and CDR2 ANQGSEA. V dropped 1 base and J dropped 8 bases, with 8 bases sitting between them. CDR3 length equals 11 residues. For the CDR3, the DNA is TGCAGCGTTGAAGCGGCTCAAGAAGCTTTCTTT. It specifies CSVEAAQEAFF.

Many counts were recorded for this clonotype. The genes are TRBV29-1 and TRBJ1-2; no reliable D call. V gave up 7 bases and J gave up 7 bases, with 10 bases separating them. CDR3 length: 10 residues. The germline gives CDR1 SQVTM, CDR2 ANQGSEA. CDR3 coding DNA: TGCAGCGCGTCTGACGGTGGCTACACCTTC. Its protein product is CSASDGGYTF.

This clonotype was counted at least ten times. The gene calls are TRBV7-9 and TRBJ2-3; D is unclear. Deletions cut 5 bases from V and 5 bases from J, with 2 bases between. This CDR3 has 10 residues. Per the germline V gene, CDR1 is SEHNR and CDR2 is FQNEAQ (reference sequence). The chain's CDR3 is CASSVDTQYF. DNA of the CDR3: TGTGCCAGCAGCGTAGATACGCAGTATTTT.

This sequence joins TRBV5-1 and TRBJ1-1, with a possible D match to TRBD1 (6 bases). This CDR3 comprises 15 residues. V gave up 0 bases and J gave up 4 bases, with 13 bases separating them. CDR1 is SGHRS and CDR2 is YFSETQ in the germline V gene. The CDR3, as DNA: TGCGCCAGCAGCTTGGGGGGGCCTCCCCTCACTGAAGCTTTCTTT. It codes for CASSLGGPPLTEAFF.

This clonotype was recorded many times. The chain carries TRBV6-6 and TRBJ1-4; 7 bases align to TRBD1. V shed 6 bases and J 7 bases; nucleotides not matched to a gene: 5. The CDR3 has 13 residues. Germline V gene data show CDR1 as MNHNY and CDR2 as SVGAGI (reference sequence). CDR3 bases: TGTGCCAGCAGGGTCACAGGGGTTGAAAAACTGTTTTTT. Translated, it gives CASRVTGVEKLFF.

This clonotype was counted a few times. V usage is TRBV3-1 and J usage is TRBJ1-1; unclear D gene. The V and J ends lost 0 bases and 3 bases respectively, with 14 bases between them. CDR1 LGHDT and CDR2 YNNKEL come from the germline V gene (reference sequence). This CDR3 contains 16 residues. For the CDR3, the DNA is TGTGCCAGCAGCCAAGATAGGCAGGTATTGGACACTGAAGCTTTCTTT. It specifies CASSQDRQVLDTEAFF.

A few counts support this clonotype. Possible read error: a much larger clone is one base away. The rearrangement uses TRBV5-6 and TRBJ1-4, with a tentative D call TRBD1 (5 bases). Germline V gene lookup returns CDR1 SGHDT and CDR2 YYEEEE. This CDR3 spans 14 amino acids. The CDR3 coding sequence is TGTGCCAGCAGCTTTAGACAGACTAGTGAAAAACTGTTTTTT. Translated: CASSFRQTSEKLFF.

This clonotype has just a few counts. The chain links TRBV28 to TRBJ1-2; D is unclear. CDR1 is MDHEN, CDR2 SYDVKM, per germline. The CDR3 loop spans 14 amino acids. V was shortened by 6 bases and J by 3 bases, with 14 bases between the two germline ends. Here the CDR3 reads CASRRNAGDYGYTF. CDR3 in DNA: TGTGCCAGCAGAAGAAATGCAGGAGACTATGGCTACACCTTC.

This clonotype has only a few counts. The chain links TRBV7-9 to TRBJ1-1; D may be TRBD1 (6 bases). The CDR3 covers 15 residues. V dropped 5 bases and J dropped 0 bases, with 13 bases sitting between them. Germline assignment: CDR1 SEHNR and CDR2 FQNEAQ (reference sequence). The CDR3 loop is CASSPGRGMNTEAFF. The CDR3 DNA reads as TGTGCCAGCAGCCCCGGTAGGGGGATGAACACTGAAGCTTTCTTT.

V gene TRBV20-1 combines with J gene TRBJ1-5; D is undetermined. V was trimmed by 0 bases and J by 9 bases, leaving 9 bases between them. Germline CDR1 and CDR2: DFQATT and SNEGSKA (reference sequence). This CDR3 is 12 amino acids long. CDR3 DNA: TGCAGTGCTAGAGAGCCAAACCGGCCCCAGCATTTT. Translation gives CSAREPNRPQHF.

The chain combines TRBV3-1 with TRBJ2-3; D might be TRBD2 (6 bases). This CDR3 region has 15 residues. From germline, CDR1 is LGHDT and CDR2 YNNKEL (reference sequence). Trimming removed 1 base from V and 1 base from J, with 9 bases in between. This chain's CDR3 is CASSQVAVRTDTQYF. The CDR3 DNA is TGTGCCAGCAGCCAAGTAGCGGTTCGCACAGATACGCAGTATTTT.

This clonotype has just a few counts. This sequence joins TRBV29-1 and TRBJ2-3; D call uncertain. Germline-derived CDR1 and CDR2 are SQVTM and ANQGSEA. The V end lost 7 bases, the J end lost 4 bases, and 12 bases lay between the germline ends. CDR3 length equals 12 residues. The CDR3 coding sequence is TGCAGCGAGAGGAACCACGCAGATACGCAGTATTTT. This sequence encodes CSERNHADTQYF.

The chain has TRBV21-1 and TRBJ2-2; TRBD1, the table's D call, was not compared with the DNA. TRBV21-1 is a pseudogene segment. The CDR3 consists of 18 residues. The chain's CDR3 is CASATWNGDTSNTGELFF. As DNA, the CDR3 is TGTGCCAGCGCTACATGGAACGGGGACACTAGCAACACCGGGGAGCTGTTTTTT.

This CDR3 is CASSLVGQAYGYTF. The CDR3 DNA reads TGTGCCAGCAGCTTAGTGGGACAGGCCTATGGCTACACCTTC. The rearrangement joins TRBV7-9 to TRBJ1-2; 8 nucleotides align to TRBD1. The germline V gene encodes CDR1 SEHNR and CDR2 FQNEAQ (reference sequence). This CDR3 contains 14 residues. The V gene end was trimmed by 1 base and the J gene end by 4 bases; junction bases not matched to a gene: 2. The whole variable domain, filled in from reference TRBV7-9 and TRBJ1-2, reads DTGVSQNPRHKITKRGQNVTFRCDPISEHNRLYWYRQTLGQGPEFLTYFQNEAQLEKSRLLSDRFSAERPKGSFSTLEIQRTEQGDSAMYLCASSLVGQAYGYTFGSGTRLTVV.

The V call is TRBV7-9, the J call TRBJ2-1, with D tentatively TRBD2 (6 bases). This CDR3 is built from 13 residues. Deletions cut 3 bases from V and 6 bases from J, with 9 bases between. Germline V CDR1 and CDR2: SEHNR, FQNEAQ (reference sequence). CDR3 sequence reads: CASSFLAANEQFF. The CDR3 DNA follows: TGTGCCAGCAGCTTCTTAGCGGCCAATGAGCAGTTCTTC.

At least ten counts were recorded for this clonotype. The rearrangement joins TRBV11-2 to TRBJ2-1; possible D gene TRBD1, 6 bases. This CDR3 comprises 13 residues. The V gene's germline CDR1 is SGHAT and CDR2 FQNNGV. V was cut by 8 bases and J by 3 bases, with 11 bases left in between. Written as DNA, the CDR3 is TGTGCCAGCGGGACAACCAACTACAATGAGCAGTTCTTC. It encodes CASGTTNYNEQFF. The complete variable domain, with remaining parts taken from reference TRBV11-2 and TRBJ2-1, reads EAGVAQSPRYKIIEKRQSVAFWCNPISGHATLYWYQQILGQGPKLLIQFQNNGVVDDSQLPKDRFSAERLKGVDSTLKIQPAKLEDSAVYLCASGTTNYNEQFFGPGTRLTVL.

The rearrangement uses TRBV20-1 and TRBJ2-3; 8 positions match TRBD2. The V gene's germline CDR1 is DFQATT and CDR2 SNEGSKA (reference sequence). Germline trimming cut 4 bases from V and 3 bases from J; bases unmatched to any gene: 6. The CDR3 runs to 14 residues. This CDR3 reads CSAKIGGATDTQYF. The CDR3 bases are TGCAGTGCTAAAATCGGGGGGGCTACAGATACGCAGTATTTT.

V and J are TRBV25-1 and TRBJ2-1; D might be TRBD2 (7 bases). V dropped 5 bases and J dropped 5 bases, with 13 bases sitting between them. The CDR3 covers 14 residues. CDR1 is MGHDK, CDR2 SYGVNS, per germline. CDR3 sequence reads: CASSRGGQDNEQFF. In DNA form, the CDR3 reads TGTGCCAGCAGTAGGGGGGGCCAAGACAATGAGCAGTTCTTC.

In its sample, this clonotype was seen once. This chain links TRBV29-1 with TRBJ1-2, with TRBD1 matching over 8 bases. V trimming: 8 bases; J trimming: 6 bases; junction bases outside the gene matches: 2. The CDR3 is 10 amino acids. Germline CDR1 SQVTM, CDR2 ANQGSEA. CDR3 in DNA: TGCAGCACGGACAGGGATGGCTACACCTTC. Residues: CSTDRDGYTF.

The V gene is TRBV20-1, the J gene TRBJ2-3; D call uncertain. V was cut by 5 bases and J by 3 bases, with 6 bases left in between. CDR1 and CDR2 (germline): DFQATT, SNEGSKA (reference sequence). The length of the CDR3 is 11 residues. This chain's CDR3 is CSAPKTDTQYF. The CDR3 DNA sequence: TGCAGTGCTCCTAAGACAGATACGCAGTATTTT.

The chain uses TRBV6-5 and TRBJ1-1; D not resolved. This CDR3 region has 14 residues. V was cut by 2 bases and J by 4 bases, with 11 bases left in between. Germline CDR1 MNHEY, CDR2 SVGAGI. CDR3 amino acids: CASSYTVEGTEAFF. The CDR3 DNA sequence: TGTGCCAGCAGTTACACGGTTGAGGGCACTGAAGCTTTCTTT.